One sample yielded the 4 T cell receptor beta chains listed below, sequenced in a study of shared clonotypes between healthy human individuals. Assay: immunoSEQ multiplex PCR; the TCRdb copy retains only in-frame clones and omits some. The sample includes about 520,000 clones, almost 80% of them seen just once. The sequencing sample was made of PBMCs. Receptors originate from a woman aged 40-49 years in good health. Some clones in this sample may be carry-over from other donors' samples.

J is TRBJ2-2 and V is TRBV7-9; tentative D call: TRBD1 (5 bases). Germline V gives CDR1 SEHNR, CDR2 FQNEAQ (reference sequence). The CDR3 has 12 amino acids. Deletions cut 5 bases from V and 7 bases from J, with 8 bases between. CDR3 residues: CASSDRFGELFF. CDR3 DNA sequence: TGTGCCAGCAGCGACAGATTCGGGGAGCTGTTTTTT.

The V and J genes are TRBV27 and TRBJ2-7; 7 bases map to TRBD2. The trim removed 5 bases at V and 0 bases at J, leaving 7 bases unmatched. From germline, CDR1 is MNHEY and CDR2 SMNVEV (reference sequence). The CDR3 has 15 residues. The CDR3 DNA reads TGTGCCAGCAGTCCGCGACTAGCCGCCTCCTACGAGCAGTACTTC. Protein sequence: CASSPRLAASYEQYF.

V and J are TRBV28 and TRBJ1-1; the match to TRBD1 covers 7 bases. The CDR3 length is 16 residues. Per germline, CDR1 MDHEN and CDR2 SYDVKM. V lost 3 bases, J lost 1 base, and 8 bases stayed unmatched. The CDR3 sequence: CASSLRAGQTNTEAFF. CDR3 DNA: TGTGCCAGCAGTTTGCGCGCGGGACAGACGAACACTGAAGCTTTCTTT.

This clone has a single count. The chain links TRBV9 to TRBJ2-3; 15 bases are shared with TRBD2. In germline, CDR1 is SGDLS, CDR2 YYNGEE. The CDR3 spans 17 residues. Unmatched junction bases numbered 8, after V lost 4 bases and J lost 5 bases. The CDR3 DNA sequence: TGTGCCAGCAGCCCGGGACTAGCGGGAGGCCGGGTAGATACGCAGTATTTT. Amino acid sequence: CASSPGLAGGRVDTQYF.